These 21 T cell receptor beta chains were all obtained from the same sample, sequenced in a study of response to subunit inactivated influenza vaccine. MiXCR, run by TCRdb on the RT-PCR reads, gives a single entry per CDR3 protein. Of 600,000 to 700,000 distinct CDR3 sequences in the sample, around 13% were seen once. The sample here was PBMCs from blood, taken around 15 days before vaccination. All receptors derive from a man aged 50 to 60 who received an inactivated influenza vaccine.

This clonotype occurred many times. V usage is TRBV15 and J usage is TRBJ2-7, with D possibly being TRBD1 or TRBD2 (6 bases each). Between the trimmed V and J ends, which lost 4 bases and 6 bases, there was a span of 16 bases. The CDR3 length is 14 residues. The V gene's germline CDR1 is LNHNV and CDR2 YYDKDF (reference sequence). In DNA form, the CDR3 reads TGTGCCACCAGCAATTTCCGACAGGAGGGCGAGCAGTACTTC. As protein: CATSNFRQEGEQYF. The entire variable domain, with the rest obtained from reference TRBV15 and TRBJ2-7, is as follows: DAMVIQNPRYQVTQFGKPVTLSCSQTLNHNVMYWYQQKSSQAPKLLFHYYDKDFNNEADTPDNFQSRRPNTSFCFLDIRSPGLGDTAMYLCATSNFRQEGEQYFGPGTRLTVT.

The chain joins TRBV12-3 or TRBV12-4 to TRBJ2-3, with 9 bases lining up with TRBD1. The CDR3 is made up of 16 amino acids. V lost 6 bases and J lost 4; bases outside the gene matches: 11. The CDR3 spells CASSRQGGGRPDTQYF. DNA of the CDR3: TGTGCCAGCAGCCGACAGGGGGGCGGGAGACCAGATACGCAGTATTTT.

This clonotype appeared many times. The gene calls are TRBV12-3 or TRBV12-4 and TRBJ1-1; D may be TRBD1 (6 bases). The CDR3 is 13 residues long. V was shortened by 6 bases and J by 1 base, with 9 bases between the two germline ends. The CDR3 is CASRPTGNTEAFF. CDR3 bases: TGTGCCAGCAGGCCGACAGGGAACACTGAAGCTTTCTTT.

This clonotype was picked up one time. The rearrangement uses TRBV9 and TRBJ2-5; D may be TRBD1 or TRBD2 (6 bases each). V lost 4 bases, J lost 4 bases, and 14 bases lay in between. Germline V lookup: CDR1 SGDLS, CDR2 YYNGEE. The CDR3 is made up of 14 amino acids. The chain's CDR3 is CASSMRGGRETQYF. The CDR3 nucleotides are TGTGCCAGCAGCATGAGAGGGGGGAGAGAGACCCAGTACTTC.

The rearrangement joins TRBV7-8 to TRBJ2-3; the D gene is possibly TRBD2 (6 bases). The V end was cut by 4 bases, the J end by 3 bases, with 20 bases between. The CDR3 covers 17 residues. Germline CDR1 reads SGHVS; CDR2 reads FQNEAQ. The CDR3 sequence: CASSSQERGGKTDTQYF. The CDR3 DNA reads as TGTGCCAGCAGCTCCCAAGAACGGGGAGGAAAGACAGATACGCAGTATTTT. The entire variable domain, with the rest obtained from reference TRBV7-8 and TRBJ2-3, is as follows: GAGVSQSPRYKVAKRGQDVALRCDPISGHVSLFWYQQALGQGPEFLTYFQNEAQLDKSGLPSDRFFAERPEGSVSTLKIQRTQQEDSAVYLCASSSQERGGKTDTQYFGPGTRLTVL.

The chain carries TRBV4-2 and TRBJ2-2; the D is unclear. The CDR3 is made up of 14 amino acids. Germline V CDR1 and CDR2: LGHNA, YNFKEQ. Trimming took off 1 base at V and 0 bases at J, with 3 bases between the two ends. CDR3 in amino acids: CASSQATNTGELFF. The CDR3 DNA reads TGTGCCAGCAGCCAAGCCACGAACACCGGGGAGCTGTTTTTT.

This clonotype has at least ten counts. This sequence joins TRBV5-1 and TRBJ1-1, with D unresolved. Germline lookup yields CDR1 SGHRS and CDR2 YFSETQ. This CDR3 has 14 residues. V gave up 0 bases and J gave up 1 base, with 7 bases separating them. As DNA, the CDR3 is TGCGCCAGCAGCTTGGAATCAGGGAACACTGAAGCTTTCTTT. It yields the protein CASSLESGNTEAFF.

This clonotype was seen a few times. The rearrangement joins TRBV6-1 to TRBJ2-1, with TRBD2 matching 8 bases. Germline values: CDR1 MNHNS, CDR2 SASEGT. The CDR3 has 17 amino acids. The J segment lost 4 bases and the V segment lost 3 bases, leaving 11 bases of the junction unmatched. CDR3: CASSDPRDSGKYNEQFF. The CDR3 DNA sequence: TGTGCCAGCAGTGATCCCCGTGATAGCGGGAAATACAATGAGCAGTTCTTC.

This clonotype occurred a few times. The chain is built from TRBV9 and TRBJ1-2, with D perhaps matching TRBD1 (6 bases). The V end was cut by 0 bases, the J end by 4 bases, with 16 bases between. Germline CDR1 reads SGDLS; CDR2 reads YYNGEE. The CDR3 is made up of 16 amino acids. The CDR3: CASSVGSGTRGYGYTF. The CDR3 region has the DNA TGTGCCAGCAGCGTAGGTAGCGGGACACGAGGCTATGGCTACACCTTC.

As concerns this clonotype: A read error is possible here, since a much larger clone lies one base away. The conserved phenylalanine or tryptophan is not found at the CDR3 terminus, so this likely reflects a read error. V usage is TRBV2 and J usage is TRBJ2-7; tentative D call: TRBD1 (6 bases). Germline V gene sequence: CDR1 SNHLY, CDR2 FYNNEI. Trimming shortened V by 6 bases and J by 2 bases, and 8 bases separated the two germline ends. This CDR3 spans 12 amino acids. The DNA of the CDR3 is TGTGCCAGCAGCCGACAGGCCTACGAGCAGTACCTC. Protein product: CASSRQAYEQYL.

The genes are TRBV15 and TRBJ1-5; possible D gene TRBD1, 6 bases. Germline V gene data show CDR1 as LNHNV and CDR2 as YYDKDF (reference sequence). The length of the CDR3 is 15 residues. The V end was cut by 3 bases, the J end by 5 bases, with 14 bases between. CDR3 coding DNA: TGTGCCACCAGCAGGACCGCAAACAGGGATCAGCCCCAGCATTTT. As protein: CATSRTANRDQPQHF.

This chain connects TRBV20-1 to TRBJ1-5; 8 bases are shared with TRBD1. CDR3 size: 17 residues. Germline loops: CDR1 DFQATT, CDR2 SNEGSKA (reference sequence). V gave up 1 base and J gave up 6 bases; unmatched junction bases: 14. The CDR3, as DNA: TGCAGTGCTAGAGCGGACAGGGAGATTTTGAGTTTTCAGCCCCAGCATTTT. Residues: CSARADREILSFQPQHF.

V is TRBV6-2 or TRBV6-3 and J is TRBJ1-5; tentatively, D is TRBD1 (6 bases). Between the trimmed V and J ends, which lost 7 bases and 2 bases, there was a span of 18 bases. The CDR3 consists of 16 residues. Per germline, CDR1 MNHEY and CDR2 SVGEGT. CDR3 nucleotide sequence: TGTGCCAGCAAACGGGCGTCGGGGGCCGGCAATCAGCCCCAGCATTTT. Its protein product is CASKRASGAGNQPQHF.

This clonotype was seen a handful of times. This sequence joins TRBV6-2 or TRBV6-3 and TRBJ2-1; 11 nucleotides line up with TRBD2. The junction had 13 bases not matched to a gene; V was cut back by 4 bases and J by 8 bases. The CDR3 loop spans 17 amino acids. Germline V CDR1 and CDR2: MNHEY, SVGEGT. The CDR3 sequence is CASSSFTPGLAVDEQFF. In DNA, the CDR3 is TGTGCCAGCAGTTCATTTACTCCGGGACTAGCGGTGGATGAGCAGTTCTTC.

A few counts support this clonotype. This rearrangement joins TRBV5-1 to TRBJ2-5; D assignment may be TRBD1 or TRBD2 (6 bases each). Germline assignment: CDR1 SGHRS and CDR2 YFSETQ. With 4 bases removed from V and 1 base from J, the gap between germline ends came to 11 bases. The CDR3 totals 14 residues. The CDR3 is CASSVGGLQETQYF. CDR3 nucleotide sequence: TGCGCCAGCAGCGTCGGGGGCCTCCAAGAGACCCAGTACTTC.

On this clonotype itself: Lacking the conserved final phenylalanine or tryptophan, this CDR3 likely reflects a read error. The V call is TRBV20-1, the J call TRBJ2-7; TRBD1 matches 8 bases. The V gene's germline CDR1 is DFQATT and CDR2 SNEGSKA (reference sequence). The CDR3 is 14 amino acids. The J segment lost 0 bases and the V segment lost 6 bases, leaving 7 bases of the junction unmatched. CDR3 coding DNA: TGCAGTGCGACCGGGACAGGCAACTCCTACGAGCAGTACCTC. It translates to CSATGTGNSYEQYL.

The chain joins TRBV5-1 to TRBJ2-3, with 8 bases lining up with TRBD2. V lost 4 bases, J lost 4 bases, and 8 bases stayed unmatched. Per germline, CDR1 SGHRS and CDR2 YFSETQ. This CDR3 is built from 15 residues. The CDR3 nucleotides read TGCGCCAGCAGCCTTAGAGCGGGAGCGGCAGATACGCAGTATTTT. Its translation: CASSLRAGAADTQYF.

This clonotype was observed a few times. The J gene is TRBJ1-1, the V gene TRBV7-9, with 8 bases that match TRBD1. Germline V gene lookup returns CDR1 SEHNR and CDR2 FQNEAQ (reference sequence). The CDR3 consists of 15 residues. V dropped 3 bases and J dropped 1; count of bases not matched to a gene: 4. The CDR3 spells CASSFLGQGNTEAFF. The CDR3 DNA sequence: TGTGCCAGCAGCTTCCTCGGACAGGGGAACACTGAAGCTTTCTTT.

In its sample, this clonotype was seen many times. The rearrangement uses TRBV12-5 and TRBJ2-4; 11 nucleotides match TRBD2. This CDR3 has 17 residues. The V gene's germline CDR1 is LGHNT and CDR2 FRNRAP. Trimming took 0 bases from V and 5 from J; bases not matched to a gene: 6. CDR3 residues: CASGLVPSSGRENIQYF. CDR3 DNA sequence: TGTGCTAGTGGTTTGGTACCAAGTAGCGGGAGGGAAAACATTCAGTACTTC.

This chain connects TRBV5-1 to TRBJ2-7; D assignment may be TRBD1 or TRBD2 (6 bases each). CDR3 length equals 13 residues. CDR1 is SGHRS, CDR2 YFSETQ, per germline. Trimming removed 5 bases at V and 5 bases at J, with 14 bases between. The CDR3 DNA follows: TGCGCCAGCAGATGGGGGGCGAGGGACGAGCAGTACTTC. This gives the protein CASRWGARDEQYF.

This clonotype was counted at least ten times. The J gene is TRBJ2-3, the V gene TRBV12-3 or TRBV12-4, with TRBD2 as a possible D gene (6 bases). V was trimmed by 5 bases and J by 3 bases, leaving 18 bases between them. This CDR3 has 16 amino acids. The CDR3 DNA follows: TGTGCCAGCAGTCCTCCGGGACTCCACCTTACAGATACGCAGTATTTT. Its translation is CASSPPGLHLTDTQYF.